This entry is about one T cell receptor beta chain. These data come from a study of blood T cell repertoires in COVID-19. The germline V gene encodes CDR1 SGHDT and CDR2 YYEEEE. This CDR3 has 15 residues. The germline V and J ends were trimmed by 5 bases and 8 bases, with 22 bases remaining between them. Some clones are missing from TCRdb's copy, which holds only in-frame ones; the method was immunoSEQ multiplex PCR. The table records tens of thousands of clones, about 80% of them present only once. The V gene is TRBV5-6, the J gene TRBJ1-1; possible D gene TRBD1, 6 bases. The clonotype was recovered from a man older than 75 with acute or convalescent COVID-19. Source material: peripheral blood. The CDR3 coding sequence is TGTGCCAGCAGATCTGCTACAGGGAACCTAAAAGAAGCTTTCTTT. Translated: CASRSATGNLKEAFF.